This T cell receptor (beta chain) appears in the sequencing data of a study of blood T cells in healthy people across ages. This clonotype was counted many times. A second PCR, run for about 7 to 11 cycles, used a sample-barcoded 5' primer plus a J-beta primer mix. TCRdb re-derived calls from the 5' RACE reads in MiXCR, one entry per CDR3 protein. The sample lists roughly 1,500,000 distinct CDR3 sequences; about 32% were seen once. The V and J ends lost 4 bases and 3 bases respectively, with 3 bases between them. This CDR3 contains 10 residues. Germline V lookup: CDR1 SQVTM, CDR2 ANQGSEA. V and J are TRBV29-1 and TRBJ2-5, with D unclear. This receptor was taken from a woman in her twenties or thirties in good health. The specimen sequenced was blood. This CDR3 reads CSVVKETQYF. The CDR3 DNA reads TGCAGCGTTGTTAAAGAGACCCAGTACTTC.